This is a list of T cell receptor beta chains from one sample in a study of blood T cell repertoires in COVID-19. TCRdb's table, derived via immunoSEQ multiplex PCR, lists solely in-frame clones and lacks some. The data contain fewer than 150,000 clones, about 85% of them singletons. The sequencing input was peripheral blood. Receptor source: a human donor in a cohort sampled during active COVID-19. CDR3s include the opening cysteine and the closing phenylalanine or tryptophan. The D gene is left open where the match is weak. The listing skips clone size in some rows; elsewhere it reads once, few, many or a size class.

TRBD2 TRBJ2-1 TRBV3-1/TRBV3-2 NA TGTGCCAGCAGCCGGACTAGCGGGACTTACAATGAGCAGTTCTTC CASSRTSGTYNEQFF
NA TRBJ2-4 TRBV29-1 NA TGCAGCGTTGGCGAGGCCGCCGTGGGAAACATTCAGTACTTC CSVGEAAVGNIQYF
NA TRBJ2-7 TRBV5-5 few TGTGCCAGCAGCTTACGGGACTTGGCCTACGAGCAGTACTTC CASSLRDLAYEQYF
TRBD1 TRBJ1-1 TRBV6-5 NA TGTGCCAGCAGCAAACCTGACAGGGGAACTGAAGCTTTCTTT CASSKPDRGTEAFF
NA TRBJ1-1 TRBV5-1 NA TGCGCCAGCAGCTTCGGGGGGAACACTGAAGCTTTCTTT CASSFGGNTEAFF
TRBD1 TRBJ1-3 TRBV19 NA TGTGCCAGTGGCCCGCAGGGGGCGCGCGGAAACACCATATATTTT CASGPQGARGNTIYF
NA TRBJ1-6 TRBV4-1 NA TGCGCCAGCAGCCCCCATACGGCAGGGAATGATTCACCCCTCCACTTT CASSPHTAGNDSPLHF
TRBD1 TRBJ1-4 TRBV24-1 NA TGTGCCACCAGTGATGGGACAGGCCCTAATGAAAAACTGTTTTTT CATSDGTGPNEKLFF
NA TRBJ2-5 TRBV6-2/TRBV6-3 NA TGTGCCAGCAGTTTTGGACAGACCCAAGAGACCCAGTACTTC CASSFGQTQETQYF
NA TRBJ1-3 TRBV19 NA TGTGCCAGTAGTACACCCCCCGCCAGGGCGGCTGGAAACACCATATATTTT CASSTPPARAAGNTIYF
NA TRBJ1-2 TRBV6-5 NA TGTGCCAGCAGCCACAAATGGCAGGGAAACTATCGCTACACCTTC CASSHKWQGNYRYTF
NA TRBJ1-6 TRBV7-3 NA TGTGCCAGCAGCTTAACCAGGGATTATAATTCACCCCTCCACTTT CASSLTRDYNSPLHF
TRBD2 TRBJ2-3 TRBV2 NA TGTGCCAGCAGTGAAGCGCGAGCGGGGACCCAGTATTTT CASSEARAGTQYF
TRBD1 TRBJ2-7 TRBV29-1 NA TGCAGCGTTGCGAGACAGGGGTCATCCTACGAGCAGTACTTC CSVARQGSSYEQYF
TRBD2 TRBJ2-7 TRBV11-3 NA TGTGCCAGCAGCTCCGGGACTAGCGGAGGGGAGCAGTACTTC CASSSGTSGGEQYF
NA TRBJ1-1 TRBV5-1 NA TGCGCCAGCAGCTTGGCAGTGTTGACTGAAGCTTTCTTT CASSLAVLTEAFF
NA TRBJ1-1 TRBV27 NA TGTGCCAGCAGCATAAACTCGCTAAACTGGGGGCAGAGCACTGAAGCTTTCTTT CASSINSLNWGQSTEAFF
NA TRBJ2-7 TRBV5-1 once TGCGCCAGCAGCTTCGGAGAGGGTCCTTACGAGCAGTACTTC CASSFGEGPYEQYF
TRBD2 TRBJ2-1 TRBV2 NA TGTGCCAGCATCAGCGGGATGAACAATGAGCAGTTCTTC CASISGMNNEQFF
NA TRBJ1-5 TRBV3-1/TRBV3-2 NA TGTGCCAGCAGCCAAGATCATGTGGCTGGTCAGCCCCAGCATTTT CASSQDHVAGQPQHF
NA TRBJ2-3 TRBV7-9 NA TGTGCCAGCAGCTTGTCAACACCAGCCGGGTCAGATACGCAGTATTTT CASSLSTPAGSDTQYF
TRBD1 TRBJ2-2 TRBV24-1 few TGTGCCACCAGTCCGGGGACAGGGTTCGGGGAGCTGTTTTTT CATSPGTGFGELFF
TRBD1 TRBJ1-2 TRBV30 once TGTGCCTGGAGTGCGTTCGGGACAGGGGGCCCCCGGGGAGGCTACACCTTC CAWSAFGTGGPRGGYTF
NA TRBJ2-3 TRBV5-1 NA TGCGCCAGCAGCTTGCGCACCTCTAGCGTGGCAGATACGCAGTATTTT CASSLRTSSVADTQYF
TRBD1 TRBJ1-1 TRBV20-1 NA TGCAGTGCTAGCAGGGGGACTGAAGCTTTCTTT CSASRGTEAFF
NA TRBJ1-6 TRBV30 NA TGTGCCTGGAGTAGCGGGGTTGAATCACCCCTCCACTTT CAWSSGVESPLHF
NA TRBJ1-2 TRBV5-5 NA TGTGCCAGCAGCTTGGGGACGGGAACTAACTATGGCTACACCTTC CASSLGTGTNYGYTF
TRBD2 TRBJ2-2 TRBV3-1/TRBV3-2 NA TGTGCCAGCAGCCCTAGCGGGGGAGTCGGGGAGCTGTTTTTT CASSPSGGVGELFF
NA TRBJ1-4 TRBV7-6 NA TGTGCCAGCAGCTTAGAATCGAATGAAAAACTGTTTTTT CASSLESNEKLFF
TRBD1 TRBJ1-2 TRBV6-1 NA TGTGCCAGCAGTGAAGGACAGGGACTCACCTATGGCTACACCTTC CASSEGQGLTYGYTF
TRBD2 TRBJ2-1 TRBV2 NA TGTGCCAGCAGACCCTATAGCGGGAGGGGGAATGAGCAGTTCTTC CASRPYSGRGNEQFF
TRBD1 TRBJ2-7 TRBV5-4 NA TGTGCCAGCAGCCCCTCGGGACAGGGCTACGAGCAGTACTTC CASSPSGQGYEQYF
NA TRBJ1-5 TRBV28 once TGTGCCAGCAGTTTAATACAGACCAATCAGCCCCAGCATTTT CASSLIQTNQPQHF
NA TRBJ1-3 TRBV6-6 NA TGTGCCAGCAGTTACGAAGCCGGAAACACCATATATTTT CASSYEAGNTIYF
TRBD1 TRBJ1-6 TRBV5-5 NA TGTGCCAGCAGCTTATATCGGGACAGGGGGCAAGGATCACCCCTCCACTTT CASSLYRDRGQGSPLHF
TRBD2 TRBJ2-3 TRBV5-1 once TGCGCCAGCAGCTTTGGGACTAGCGGGAACACAGATACGCAGTATTTT CASSFGTSGNTDTQYF
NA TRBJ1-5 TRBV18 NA TGTGCCAGCTCACCACGGGGAGAACAGCCCCAGCATTTT CASSPRGEQPQHF
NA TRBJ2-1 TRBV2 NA TGTGCCAGCAGTGTACGGGGGGCGGAGGGTGGTGAGCAGTTCTTC CASSVRGAEGGEQFF
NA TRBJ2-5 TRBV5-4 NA TGTGCCAGCAGCAACCCCAACCGGGAGACCCAGTACTTC CASSNPNRETQYF
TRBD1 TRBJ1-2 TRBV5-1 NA TGCGCCAGCAGCACCCCGGGACAGGGGGCGAATGGCTACACCTTC CASSTPGQGANGYTF
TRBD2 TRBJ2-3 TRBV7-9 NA TGTGCCAGCAGCTTAGGGCTAGCGGACCCCACAGATACGCAGTATTTT CASSLGLADPTDTQYF
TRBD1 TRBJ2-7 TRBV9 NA TGTGCCAGCAGTGGGACAGGGGGCTCCTACGAGCAGTACTTC CASSGTGGSYEQYF
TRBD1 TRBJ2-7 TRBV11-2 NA TGTGCCAGCAGCTTTAACAGGGGCACGTCCTACGAGCAGTACTTC CASSFNRGTSYEQYF
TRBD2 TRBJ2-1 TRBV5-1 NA TGCGCCAGCAGCGGACCCGGGACTAGCGGGGGGATCTCCTACAATGAGCAGTTCTTC CASSGPGTSGGISYNEQFF
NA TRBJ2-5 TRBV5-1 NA TGCGCCAGCAGCTCCGGAGGGGGCGGCGAGACCCAGTACTTC CASSSGGGGETQYF
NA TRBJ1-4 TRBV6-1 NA TGTGCCAGCAGTGAAGCCGCCAGGGGTTGGGAAAAACTGTTTTTT CASSEAARGWEKLFF
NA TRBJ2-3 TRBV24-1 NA TGTGCCACCAGGAGACAGGGCACAGATACGCAGTATTTT CATRRQGTDTQYF
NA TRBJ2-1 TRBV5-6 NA TGTGCCAGCAGCGAATACAGGCTCGCTCTTTACAATGAGCAGTTCTTC CASSEYRLALYNEQFF
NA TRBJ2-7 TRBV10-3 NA TGTGCCATCAGTGCGGGGACAAAGGTGTCCTACGAGCAGTACTTC CAISAGTKVSYEQYF
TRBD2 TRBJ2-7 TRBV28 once TGTGCCAGCAGTCACATGCTTGGACTAGCCGTCTACGAGCAGTACTTC CASSHMLGLAVYEQYF
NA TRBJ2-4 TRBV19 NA TGTGCCAGTAGAAGGACAGACAAAAACATTCAGTACTTC CASRRTDKNIQYF
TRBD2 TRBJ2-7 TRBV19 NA TGTGCCAGTAGTACTAGCGGCTACGAGCAGTACTTC CASSTSGYEQYF
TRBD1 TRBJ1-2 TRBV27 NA TGTGCCAGCAGTCAGACAGGGCGGTATGGCTACACCTTC CASSQTGRYGYTF
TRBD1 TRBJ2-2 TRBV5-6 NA TGTGCCAGCAGCTTCGGGACAGGGGGCACCGGGGAGCTGTTTTTT CASSFGTGGTGELFF
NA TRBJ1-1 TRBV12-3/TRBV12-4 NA TGTGCCAGCAGCGGGACACTTGTCACTGAAGCTTTCTTT CASSGTLVTEAFF
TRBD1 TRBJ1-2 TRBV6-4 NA TGTGCCAGCAGTCCGGGACAGAACTATGGCTACACCTTC CASSPGQNYGYTF